One sample yielded the 25 T cell receptor beta chains listed below, sequenced in a study of blood T cell repertoires in COVID-19. Sequencing used immunoSEQ multiplex PCR; TCRdb keeps in-frame clones, though not all of them. The sample records more than 250,000 clones, 80% to 90% being singletons. The sequencing input was PBMCs or T cells enriched from blood (not recorded which). These TCRs come from a man aged 25 to 40 who had recovered from COVID-19.

The chain is built from TRBV3-1 (or the pseudogene TRBV3-2) and TRBJ2-7; D not certain. Trimming pared 4 bases from V and 6 bases from J, leaving 13 bases between. The germline V gene encodes CDR1 LGHDT and CDR2 YNNKEL (reference sequence). The CDR3 consists of 13 residues. The CDR3 region has the DNA TGTGCCAGCAGCCGTTCCCACGAGTCCGAGCAGTACTTC. The encoded protein is CASSRSHESEQYF.

J is TRBJ1-2 and V is TRBV4-3, with 8 bases identical to TRBD1. The CDR3 has 15 residues. Germline values: CDR1 LGHNA, CDR2 YSLEER. V gave up 2 bases and J gave up 8 bases; unmatched junction bases: 10. The CDR3 sequence: CASSQTTGALNGYTF. In DNA form, the CDR3 reads TGCGCCAGCAGCCAAACGACAGGGGCCCTGAACGGCTACACCTTC.

This chain uses TRBV5-5 with TRBJ2-1, with D possibly being TRBD1 (5 bases). V lost 3 bases, J lost 4 bases, and 14 bases lay in between. There are 15 residues in the CDR3. Germline V gene data show CDR1 as SGHKS and CDR2 as YYEKEE (reference sequence). The CDR3 sequence: CASSSGLDRYNEQFF. DNA of the CDR3: TGTGCCAGCAGCTCAGGGTTGGATCGGTACAATGAGCAGTTCTTC.

The count of this clone is one. The V gene is TRBV7-2, the J gene TRBJ2-2; tentative D call: TRBD1 (5 bases). CDR1 and CDR2 (germline): SGHTA, FQGNSA. Trimming left V 6 bases short and J 4 bases short, with 15 bases between. CDR3 size: 15 residues. In DNA form, the CDR3 reads TGTGCCAGCAGTTCGGCCGACAGAGGCACCGGGGAGCTGTTTTTT. Translating it yields CASSSADRGTGELFF.

The rearrangement uses TRBV2 and TRBJ1-1; TRBD1 agrees at 8 bases. Germline V gives CDR1 SNHLY, CDR2 FYNNEI. J lost 4 bases, V lost 6 bases, and 10 bases had no gene match. The CDR3 extends over 15 amino acids. In DNA, the CDR3 is TGTGCCAGCAGGAACAGGGGGGGGTCGGGCACTGAAGCTTTCTTT. Translating gives CASRNRGGSGTEAFF.

The chain employs TRBV4-3 and TRBJ2-4; 10 bases are a match to TRBD2. Losses at the gene ends were 2 bases for V and 8 bases for J; bases not matched to a gene: 15. The CDR3 length is 18 residues. Germline V lookup: CDR1 LGHNA, CDR2 YSLEER. CDR3 in DNA: TGCGCCAGCAGCCAATGGAAATCGAGCGGGGGGGCCGTGGACATTCAGTACTTC. Its translation: CASSQWKSSGGAVDIQYF.

The V call is TRBV5-1, the J call TRBJ1-2, with a weak D call TRBD1 (5 bases). The CDR3 contains 18 residues. V dropped 1 base and J dropped 1 base, with 20 bases sitting between them. Germline loops: CDR1 SGHRS, CDR2 YFSETQ. Here the CDR3 reads CASSLWGPETAHNYGYTF. In nucleotides, the CDR3 is TGCGCCAGCAGCTTGTGGGGCCCTGAGACAGCCCATAACTATGGCTACACCTTC.

This clone is a singleton in its sample. The chain has TRBV7-9 and TRBJ1-3, with D uncertain. Trimming removed 4 bases at V and 3 bases at J, with 4 bases between. Germline CDR1 SEHNR, CDR2 FQNEAQ (reference sequence). The CDR3 spans 12 residues. CDR3 protein: CASSSLGNTIYF. The CDR3 coding sequence is TGTGCCAGCAGCTCCCTTGGAAACACCATATATTTT.

The rearrangement uses TRBV6-5 and TRBJ2-7; D possibly corresponds to TRBD1 (5 bases). The V gene lost 5 bases and the J gene lost 4 bases, with 18 bases spanning the gap. Germline V lookup: CDR1 MNHEY, CDR2 SVGAGI. CDR3 size: 15 residues. The CDR3, as DNA: TGTGCCAGCAGTCTCCGACAGTCTCGTAGTTACGAGCAGTACTTC. It encodes CASSLRQSRSYEQYF.

The rearrangement uses TRBV30 and TRBJ1-2, with 7 bases fitting TRBD1. Losses at the gene ends were 2 bases for V and 7 bases for J; bases not matched to a gene: 7. Germline CDR1 and CDR2: GTSNPN and SVGIG (reference sequence). This CDR3 spans 13 amino acids. The CDR3 protein is CAWSLQGSFGYTF. The CDR3 DNA sequence: TGTGCCTGGAGTTTACAGGGGAGTTTTGGCTACACCTTC.

The V call is TRBV7-9, the J call TRBJ2-1; TRBD1 agrees at 7 bases. CDR3 length: 16 residues. CDR1 SEHNR and CDR2 FQNEAQ come from the germline V gene (reference sequence). J was trimmed by 2 bases and V by 3 bases; bases with no gene match: 7. The DNA of the CDR3 is TGTGCCAGCAGCTTGAGGGGGCAGGGGGCCTACAATGAGCAGTTCTTC. It specifies CASSLRGQGAYNEQFF.

The CDR3 is CASSRTSGGYNEQFF. For the CDR3, the DNA is TGTGCCAGCAGCCGCACTAGCGGGGGTTACAATGAGCAGTTCTTC. This rearrangement joins TRBV6-5 to TRBJ2-1; 11 nucleotides match TRBD2. Germline V gene data show CDR1 as MNHEY and CDR2 as SVGAGI. The CDR3 has 15 amino acids. V dropped 6 bases and J dropped 4; count of bases not matched to a gene: 5.

This chain uses TRBV4-2 with TRBJ1-2, with D hard to call. Trimming stripped 1 base from V and 7 bases from J, with 16 bases between. The germline CDR1 and CDR2 sequences are LGHNA and YNFKEQ. The CDR3 runs to 15 residues. This CDR3 reads CASSQVDSGLGGYTF. The CDR3 nucleotides read TGTGCCAGCAGCCAAGTGGATAGTGGACTTGGTGGCTACACCTTC.

On this clone: Different DNA sequences within this sample yield the same CDR3. The chain couples TRBV5-1 to TRBJ2-5, with D tentatively TRBD2 (5 bases). There are 11 residues in the CDR3. V gave up 4 bases and J gave up 5 bases, with 6 bases separating them. Looked up from germline, CDR1 is SGHRS and CDR2 is YFSETQ. The CDR3 region has the DNA TGCGCCAGCAGCCCGGGGGAGACCCAGTACTTC. Protein product: CASSPGETQYF.

This sequence joins TRBV27 and TRBJ2-2; the match to TRBD2 covers 7 bases. CDR3 length: 14 residues. The trim removed 7 bases at V and 1 base at J, leaving 3 bases unmatched. Germline lookup yields CDR1 MNHEY and CDR2 SMNVEV (reference sequence). CDR3 sequence (DNA): TGTGCCAGCAATACGGGGGGGAACACCGGGGAGCTGTTTTTT. Translating it yields CASNTGGNTGELFF.

V usage is TRBV7-2 and J usage is TRBJ1-2; TRBD1 aligns across 9 bases. Looked up from germline, CDR1 is SGHTA and CDR2 is FQGNSA. J lost 8 bases, V lost 1 base, and 11 bases had no gene match. This CDR3 spans 16 amino acids. The CDR3 DNA follows: TGTGCCAGCAGCTTAGAGGTCGGGACAGGGACGGGGGGCTACACCTTC. Translating it yields CASSLEVGTGTGGYTF.

The gene calls are TRBV19 and TRBJ1-4; no reliable D call. The V end was cut by 5 bases, the J end by 0 bases, with 16 bases between. The V gene's germline CDR1 is LNHDA and CDR2 SQIVND (reference sequence). The CDR3 contains 17 residues. The CDR3 coding sequence is TGTGCCAGTAGTTCGCGGGGAGATTATGCAACTAATGAAAAACTGTTTTTT. As protein: CASSSRGDYATNEKLFF.

The rearrangement joins TRBV5-1 to TRBJ2-7, with 8 bases matching TRBD1. The CDR3 extends over 14 amino acids. J gave up 0 bases and V 3 bases, and 2 bases lay outside the gene matches. Germline loops: CDR1 SGHRS, CDR2 YFSETQ. The CDR3 DNA is TGCGCCAGCAGCTCCGGGACAGGCTCCTACGAGCAGTACTTC. Its protein product is CASSSGTGSYEQYF.

The V and J genes are TRBV11-2 and TRBJ2-1; D may be TRBD2 (7 bases). Germline CDR1 reads SGHAT; CDR2 reads FQNNGV. The CDR3 runs to 17 residues. V was clipped by 0 bases and J by 6 bases, with 18 bases between them. CDR3 region: CASSLDLGGLLGNEQFF. CDR3 nucleotides: TGTGCCAGCAGCTTAGATTTGGGGGGGCTGCTGGGCAATGAGCAGTTCTTC.

This chain joins TRBV9 and TRBJ1-3; no reliable D call. Trimming removed 0 bases at V and 0 bases at J, with 10 bases between. This CDR3 comprises 16 residues. CDR1 is SGDLS, CDR2 YYNGEE, per germline. The CDR3 DNA reads TGTGCCAGCAGCGTAGATTCGGGGATCTCTGGAAACACCATATATTTT. It encodes CASSVDSGISGNTIYF.

The chain carries TRBV6-5 and TRBJ2-2; D gene uncertain. Germline CDR1 is MNHEY and CDR2 is SVGAGI. CDR3 length equals 12 residues. The ends were cut back, 8 bases at V and 7 bases at J, with 11 bases in the middle. The CDR3 sequence is CASRSTHGELFF. In nucleotides, the CDR3 is TGTGCCAGCCGGTCAACCCACGGGGAGCTGTTTTTT.

The rearrangement joins TRBV7-8 to TRBJ1-1; possible D gene TRBD1, 6 bases. The CDR3 has 15 amino acids. V gave up 2 bases and J gave up 11 bases, with 21 bases separating them. CDR1 and CDR2 from the germline V gene are SGHVS and FQNEAQ. This chain's CDR3 is CASSLIQGAPQSAFF. The CDR3 DNA reads TGTGCCAGCAGCTTAATACAGGGCGCTCCTCAATCGGCTTTCTTT.

The chain is built from TRBV19 and TRBJ1-4; maybe TRBD1 (5 bases). The length of the CDR3 is 17 residues. V was shortened by 3 bases and J by 7 bases, with 21 bases between the two germline ends. Germline CDR1 and CDR2: LNHDA and SQIVND (reference sequence). CDR3 protein: CASSIGELGVGREKLFF. CDR3 DNA sequence: TGTGCCAGTAGTATCGGCGAGCTAGGGGTAGGACGTGAAAAACTGTTTTTT.

The chain joins TRBV4-2 to TRBJ2-1; D remains ambiguous. The V and J ends lost 0 bases and 3 bases respectively, with 9 bases between them. The CDR3 is 15 amino acids. Germline-derived CDR1 and CDR2 are LGHNA and YNFKEQ. CDR3 sequence: CASSQDRSVYNEQFF. Written as DNA, the CDR3 is TGTGCCAGCAGCCAAGACCGATCAGTCTACAATGAGCAGTTCTTC.

The genes are TRBV7-9 and TRBJ1-5, with D possibly TRBD1 on 5 matching bases. V was cut by 3 bases and J by 4 bases, with 10 bases left in between. The CDR3 has 14 amino acids. In germline, CDR1 is SEHNR, CDR2 FQNEAQ (reference sequence). The CDR3 is CASSFSQGNQPQHF. The CDR3 nucleotides read TGTGCCAGCAGCTTCTCTCAGGGAAATCAGCCCCAGCATTTT.